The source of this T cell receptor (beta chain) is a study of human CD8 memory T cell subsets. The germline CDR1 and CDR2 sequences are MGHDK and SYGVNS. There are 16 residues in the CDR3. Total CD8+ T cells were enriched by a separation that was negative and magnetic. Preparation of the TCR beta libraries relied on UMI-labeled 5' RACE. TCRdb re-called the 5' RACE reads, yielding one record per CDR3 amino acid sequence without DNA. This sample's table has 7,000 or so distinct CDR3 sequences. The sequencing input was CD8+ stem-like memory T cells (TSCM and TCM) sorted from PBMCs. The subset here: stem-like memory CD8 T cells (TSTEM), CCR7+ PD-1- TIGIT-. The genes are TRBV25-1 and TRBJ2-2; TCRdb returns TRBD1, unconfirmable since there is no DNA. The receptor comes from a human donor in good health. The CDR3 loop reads CASRRDRVSDTGELFF.